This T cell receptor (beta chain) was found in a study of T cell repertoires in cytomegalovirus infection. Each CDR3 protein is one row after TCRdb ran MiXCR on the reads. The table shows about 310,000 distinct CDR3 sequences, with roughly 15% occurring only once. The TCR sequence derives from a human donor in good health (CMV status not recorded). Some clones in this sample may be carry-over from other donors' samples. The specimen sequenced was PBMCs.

CDR3 nucleotides: TGCAGTGCTAGCGGGGAGAGGGGCTCTTTGAACACTGAAGCTTTCTTT. It yields the protein CSASGERGSLNTEAFF. The chain combines TRBV20-1 with TRBJ1-1, with a weak D call TRBD1 (5 bases). V gave up 3 bases and J gave up 0 bases, with 17 bases separating them. Germline V gene data show CDR1 as DFQATT and CDR2 as SNEGSKA (reference sequence). The CDR3 is made up of 16 amino acids.